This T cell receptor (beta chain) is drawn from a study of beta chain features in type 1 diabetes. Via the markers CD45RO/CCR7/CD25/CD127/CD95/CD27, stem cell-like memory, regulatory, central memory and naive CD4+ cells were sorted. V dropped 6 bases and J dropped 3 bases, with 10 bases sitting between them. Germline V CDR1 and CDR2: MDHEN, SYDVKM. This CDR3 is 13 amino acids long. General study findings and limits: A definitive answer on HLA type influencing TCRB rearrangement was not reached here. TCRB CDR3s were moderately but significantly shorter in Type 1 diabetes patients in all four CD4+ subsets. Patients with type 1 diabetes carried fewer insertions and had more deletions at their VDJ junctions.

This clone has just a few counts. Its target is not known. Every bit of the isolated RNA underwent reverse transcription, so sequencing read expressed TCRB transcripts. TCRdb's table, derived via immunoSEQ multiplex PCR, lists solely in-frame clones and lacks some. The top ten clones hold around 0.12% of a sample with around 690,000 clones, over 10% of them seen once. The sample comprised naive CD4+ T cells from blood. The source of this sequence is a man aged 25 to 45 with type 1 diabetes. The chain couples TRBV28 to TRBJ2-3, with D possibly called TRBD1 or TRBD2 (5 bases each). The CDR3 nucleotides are TGTGCCAGCAGGCGAGAGGGGACAGATACGCAGTATTTT. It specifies CASRREGTDTQYF.